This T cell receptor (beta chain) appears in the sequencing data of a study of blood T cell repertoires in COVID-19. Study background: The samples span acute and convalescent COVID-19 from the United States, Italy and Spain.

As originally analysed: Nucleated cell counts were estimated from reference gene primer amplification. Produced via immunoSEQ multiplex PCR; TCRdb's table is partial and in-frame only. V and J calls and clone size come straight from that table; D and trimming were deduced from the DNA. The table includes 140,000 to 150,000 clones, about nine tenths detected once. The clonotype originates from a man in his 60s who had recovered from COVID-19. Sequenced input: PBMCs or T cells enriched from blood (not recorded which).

Here the CDR3 reads CASSLGPQESYEQYF. The CDR3 DNA follows: TGTGCCAGCAGCTTAGGACCCCAGGAATCCTACGAGCAGTACTTC. The V and J genes are TRBV7-8 and TRBJ2-7; the D is unclear. Trimming left V 1 base short and J 1 base short, with 11 bases between. This CDR3 has 15 residues. Germline V gene lookup returns CDR1 SGHVS and CDR2 FQNEAQ. Based on the CDR3 plus reference TRBV7-8 and TRBJ2-7, the full variable domain is GAGVSQSPRYKVAKRGQDVALRCDPISGHVSLFWYQQALGQGPEFLTYFQNEAQLDKSGLPSDRFFAERPEGSVSTLKIQRTQQEDSAVYLCASSLGPQESYEQYFGPGTRLTVT.